The 29 T cell receptor beta chains in this list originate from one sample, sequenced in a study of human thymus T cells. Some clones are missing from TCRdb's copy, which holds only in-frame ones; the method was immunoSEQ multiplex PCR. Among roughly 60,000 clones listed, 94% were seen once. Sequencing was carried out using blood. The origin of the receptors is a boy younger than two with a congenital heart defect but otherwise immunologically healthy.

J is TRBJ1-2 and V is TRBV7-2; 11 bases line up with TRBD1. From germline, CDR1 is SGHTA and CDR2 FQGNSA. J gave up 6 bases and V 4 bases, and 1 base lay outside the gene matches. This CDR3 region has 13 residues. The CDR3 nucleotides read TGTGCCAGCAGCTGGACAGGGGGCAATGGCTACACCTTC. It codes for CASSWTGGNGYTF.

This chain joins TRBV7-6 and TRBJ2-6; 7 bases match TRBD2. V gave up 4 bases and J gave up 0 bases; unmatched junction bases: 0. From germline, CDR1 is SGHVS and CDR2 FNYEAQ. The CDR3 runs to 15 residues. This CDR3 reads CASSWGGSGANVLTF. In nucleotides, the CDR3 is TGTGCCAGCAGCTGGGGGGGCTCTGGGGCCAACGTCCTGACTTTC.

The chain links TRBV7-2 to TRBJ2-7; 12 bases map to TRBD2. V was pared by 1 base and J by 5 bases, with 12 bases of the junction left unmatched. CDR1 and CDR2 from the germline V gene are SGHTA and FQGNSA. The CDR3 is 18 residues long. The chain's CDR3 is CASSLVGPSSGGAHEQYF. CDR3 DNA: TGTGCCAGCAGCTTAGTCGGACCATCTAGCGGGGGGGCTCACGAGCAGTACTTC.

This clone showed up just once. The rearrangement links TRBV19 to TRBJ2-7; 7 positions match TRBD2. The germline V gene has CDR1 LNHDA and CDR2 SQIVND (reference sequence). V dropped 3 bases and J dropped 4; count of bases not matched to a gene: 3. This CDR3 has 13 amino acids. The CDR3 reads CASSMAGEYEQYF. Written as DNA, the CDR3 is TGTGCCAGTAGTATGGCGGGGGAGTACGAGCAGTACTTC.

The V gene is TRBV7-9, the J gene TRBJ2-5; the match to TRBD1 covers 8 bases. Germline trimming cut 5 bases from V and 5 bases from J; bases unmatched to any gene: 7. The V gene's germline CDR1 is SEHNR and CDR2 FQNEAQ (reference sequence). The CDR3 extends over 14 amino acids. CDR3 in amino acids: CASSTWTGRETQYF. For the CDR3, the DNA is TGTGCCAGCAGCACCTGGACAGGGAGGGAGACCCAGTACTTC.

The genes are TRBV9 and TRBJ2-5; tentatively, D is TRBD2 (7 bases). Trimming cost V 2 bases and J 1 base, with 12 bases left between them. The germline V gene encodes CDR1 SGDLS and CDR2 YYNGEE. The CDR3 has 15 amino acids. CDR3 region: CASSVRGGLQETQYF. The CDR3 bases are TGTGCCAGCAGCGTTCGCGGGGGCCTCCAAGAGACCCAGTACTTC.

V and J are TRBV28 and TRBJ1-4; D possibly corresponds to TRBD1 (5 bases). V was pared by 8 bases and J by 7 bases, with 17 bases between. Germline V gene data show CDR1 as MDHEN and CDR2 as SYDVKM. This CDR3 contains 14 residues. CDR3 sequence reads: CASYPGLGVEKLFF. CDR3 DNA: TGTGCCAGCTACCCAGGGCTCGGGGTTGAAAAACTGTTTTTT.

This chain uses TRBV28 with TRBJ2-3; D is perhaps TRBD1 or TRBD2 (6 bases each). CDR3 size: 15 residues. Germline V lookup: CDR1 MDHEN, CDR2 SYDVKM. Trimming cost V 1 base and J 3 bases, with 11 bases left between them. The CDR3 loop reads CASSLYGGGTDTQYF. CDR3 sequence (DNA): TGTGCCAGCAGTTTATACGGGGGCGGGACAGATACGCAGTATTTT.

The CDR3 loop is CASSPTDYGYTF. CDR3 DNA sequence: TGTGCCAGCAGTCCGACAGATTATGGCTACACCTTC. The chain joins TRBV28 to TRBJ1-2; D is perhaps TRBD1 (5 bases). V was pared by 5 bases and J by 5 bases, with 9 bases between. There are 12 residues in the CDR3. The V gene's germline CDR1 is MDHEN and CDR2 SYDVKM.

The J gene is TRBJ2-4, the V gene TRBV28; 9 nucleotides agree with TRBD1. The V and J ends lost 1 base and 6 bases, in that order; junction bases with no gene match: 10. CDR3 length equals 17 residues. Germline loops: CDR1 MDHEN, CDR2 SYDVKM. CDR3: CASSLLPITGGANIQYF. In nucleotides, the CDR3 is TGTGCCAGCAGTTTATTACCGATAACAGGGGGCGCAAACATTCAGTACTTC. Supplemented by reference TRBV28 and TRBJ2-4, the full variable domain reads DVKVTQSSRYLVKRTGEKVFLECVQDMDHENMFWYRQDPGLGLRLIYFSYDVKMKEKGDIPEGYSVSREKKERFSLILESASTNQTSMYLCASSLLPITGGANIQYFGAGTRLSVL.

This clone was seen just once. The V call is TRBV27, the J call TRBJ1-1; 7 bases line up with TRBD1. With 6 bases clipped from V and 5 bases from J, the junction kept 9 bases outside the gene matches. The V gene's germline CDR1 is MNHEY and CDR2 SMNVEV (reference sequence). The CDR3 contains 14 residues. This chain's CDR3 is CASRAQGLGTEAFF. The CDR3 DNA reads TGTGCCAGCAGAGCACAGGGGCTGGGAACTGAAGCTTTCTTT.

About this clone: One end of the junction is discordant with germline, which a read error may explain. This chain links TRBV7-7 with TRBJ2-1, with a possible D match to TRBD1 (6 bases). CDR3 size: 14 residues. The V gene's germline CDR1 is SSHAT and CDR2 FNYEAQ (reference sequence). The chain's CDR3 is CASSLGGAHNEQFF. The CDR3 DNA sequence: TGTGCTAGCAGCTTAGGGGGAGCACACAATGAGCAGTTCTTC.

This chain connects TRBV5-4 to TRBJ1-1; a possible D gene is TRBD1 (5 bases). The CDR3 consists of 14 residues. V lost 2 bases to trimming and J lost 5 bases, with 13 bases between them. The germline CDR1 and CDR2 sequences are SGHNT and YYREEE (reference sequence). This chain's CDR3 is CASSFAGGGTEAFF. CDR3 nucleotide sequence: TGTGCCAGCAGCTTCGCGGGGGGTGGGACTGAAGCTTTCTTT. The complete variable domain, with remaining parts taken from reference TRBV5-4 and TRBJ1-1, reads ETGVTQSPTHLIKTRGQQVTLRCSSQSGHNTVSWYQQALGQGPQFIFQYYREEENGRGNFPPRFSGLQFPNYSSELNVNALELDDSALYLCASSFAGGGTEAFFGQGTRLTVV.

Regarding this clone: An end of the junction differs from the germline gene, which may be a read error. The chain combines TRBV27 with TRBJ1-1, with no clear D. CDR1 MNHEY and CDR2 SMNVEV come from the germline V gene (reference sequence). This CDR3 spans 12 amino acids. CDR3 DNA: TGTGCCAGCAGCTTATCCCGGACTGAAGCTTTCTTT. Protein sequence: CASSLSRTEAFF.

The chain recombines TRBV4-1 with TRBJ2-3, with 11 bases aligning to TRBD2. The J segment lost 4 bases and the V segment lost 4 bases, leaving 4 bases of the junction unmatched. CDR1 is MGHRA and CDR2 is YSYEKL in the germline V gene. This CDR3 contains 15 residues. Here the CDR3 reads CASSPRLAGSDTQYF. The DNA of the CDR3 is TGCGCCAGCAGCCCGAGACTAGCGGGGTCAGATACGCAGTATTTT.

The chain combines TRBV27 with TRBJ2-3; 7 nucleotides align to TRBD2. From germline, CDR1 is MNHEY and CDR2 SMNVEV (reference sequence). Trimming removed 6 bases from V and 3 bases from J; junction bases left unmatched: 9. The CDR3 spans 15 residues. The CDR3 spells CASSRRGGSTDTQYF. The CDR3 DNA sequence: TGTGCCAGCAGCCGTAGGGGCGGGAGTACAGATACGCAGTATTTT.

V usage is TRBV4-1 and J usage is TRBJ2-1; TRBD2 agrees at 13 bases. Germline CDR1 and CDR2: MGHRA and YSYEKL. The trim removed 3 bases at V and 7 bases at J, leaving 3 bases unmatched. The length of the CDR3 is 15 residues. The CDR3 is CASSQPGLAGNEQFF. Written as DNA, the CDR3 is TGCGCCAGCAGCCAGCCGGGACTAGCGGGAAATGAGCAGTTCTTC.

To note about this clone: The CDR3 ends on some other residue instead of the conserved phenylalanine or tryptophan, so this is likely a read error. It is unclear where the CDR3 begins or ends on the DNA, so no DNA is shown, and the CDR3 is as TCRdb lists it. J is TRBJ1-1 and V is TRBV6-6; the D call of TRBD1 is as the table states it, not checked on the DNA. CDR1 MNHNY and CDR2 SVGAGI come from the germline V gene (reference sequence). Including both end residues, the CDR3 is 14 amino acids long. CDR3: CASSLGTGEGRTSQ.

Points on this clone: The sample carries other DNA sequences with the same CDR3. The chain joins TRBV19 to TRBJ1-2; D remains unclear. The CDR3 loop spans 12 amino acids. The germline CDR1 and CDR2 sequences are LNHDA and SQIVND (reference sequence). V lost 1 base to trimming and J lost 2 bases, with 2 bases between them. The CDR3 is CASSIANYGYTF. In DNA form, the CDR3 reads TGTGCCAGTAGTATAGCCAACTATGGCTACACCTTC.

A single count supports this clone. The chain employs TRBV7-9 and TRBJ2-7, with TRBD2 matching over 7 bases. Germline V gene data show CDR1 as SEHNR and CDR2 as FQNEAQ (reference sequence). V shed 1 base and J 3 bases; nucleotides not matched to a gene: 6. This CDR3 is 15 amino acids long. The CDR3 DNA sequence: TGTGCCAGCAGCTTAGGGGACTATTGGGACTACGAGCAGTACTTC. Translating it yields CASSLGDYWDYEQYF.

The chain employs TRBV6-6 and TRBJ2-2; D not resolved. CDR3 length: 12 residues. In germline, CDR1 is MNHNY, CDR2 SVGAGI (reference sequence). The V end was cut by 5 bases, the J end by 6 bases, with 7 bases between. CDR3 DNA: TGTGCCAGCAGTAAAGGAGCCGGGGAGCTGTTTTTT. Translating it yields CASSKGAGELFF.

The V call is TRBV11-2, the J call TRBJ2-6; D is possibly TRBD1 (5 bases). This CDR3 spans 15 amino acids. Trimming left V 5 bases short and J 0 bases short, with 8 bases between. Germline-derived CDR1 and CDR2 are SGHAT and FQNNGV. The chain's CDR3 is CASSLRGSGANVLTF. The DNA of the CDR3 is TGTGCCAGCAGCCTTAGGGGCTCTGGGGCCAACGTCCTGACTTTC.

The chain joins TRBV7-2 to TRBJ1-5, with 8 bases aligning to TRBD1. CDR1 SGHTA and CDR2 FQGNSA come from the germline V gene. This CDR3 is 14 amino acids long. V lost 4 bases to trimming and J lost 2 bases; unmatched junction nucleotides: 1. This CDR3 reads CASSSTGGNQPQHF. The CDR3, as DNA: TGTGCCAGCAGCTCGACAGGGGGCAATCAGCCCCAGCATTTT.

The chain has TRBV9 and TRBJ2-7; tentative D call: TRBD2 (6 bases). This CDR3 has 15 residues. From germline, CDR1 is SGDLS and CDR2 YYNGEE. Trimming cost V 3 bases and J 0 bases, with 13 bases left between them. This CDR3 reads CASSAWDGSSYEQYF. CDR3 in DNA: TGTGCCAGCAGCGCATGGGACGGGAGCTCCTACGAGCAGTACTTC.

J is TRBJ2-1 and V is TRBV6-1; 8 nucleotides align to TRBD2. The trim removed 8 bases at V and 4 bases at J, leaving 10 bases unmatched. CDR3 length equals 15 residues. The V gene's germline CDR1 is MNHNS and CDR2 SASEGT. The CDR3 here is CASYQAGRGYNEQFF. Here the CDR3 DNA reads TGTGCCAGCTACCAGGCCGGGAGGGGGTACAATGAGCAGTTCTTC.

This rearrangement joins TRBV29-1 to TRBJ2-1; the D is unclear. Between the trimmed V and J ends, which lost 5 bases and 10 bases, there was a span of 12 bases. In germline, CDR1 is SQVTM, CDR2 ANQGSEA. This CDR3 comprises 11 residues. The CDR3 is CSVRASWEQFF. CDR3 in DNA: TGCAGCGTTAGGGCCTCATGGGAGCAGTTCTTC.

This chain links TRBV27 with TRBJ2-3; the D is unclear. Trimming took off 2 bases at V and 4 bases at J, with 10 bases between the two ends. This CDR3 comprises 14 residues. The germline gives CDR1 MNHEY, CDR2 SMNVEV (reference sequence). The CDR3 is CASSLIAAADTQYF. In DNA form, the CDR3 reads TGTGCCAGCAGTTTAATCGCAGCAGCAGATACGCAGTATTTT.

The chain employs TRBV4-1 and TRBJ2-3; D is perhaps TRBD1 (6 bases). Germline CDR1 and CDR2: MGHRA and YSYEKL. Trimming cost V 6 bases and J 2 bases, with 9 bases left between them. The CDR3 length is 13 residues. The CDR3 DNA reads as TGCGCCAGCAGTGGGACAAACACAGATACGCAGTATTTT. Protein: CASSGTNTDTQYF.

The chain combines TRBV12-5 with TRBJ1-2, with a weak D call TRBD1 (5 bases). V gave up 5 bases and J gave up 0 bases, with 7 bases separating them. The V gene's germline CDR1 is LGHNT and CDR2 FRNRAP. The CDR3 extends over 13 amino acids. DNA of the CDR3: TGTGCTAGTGGTCAGACAGCTAACTATGGCTACACCTTC. Translation: CASGQTANYGYTF.